This T cell receptor (beta chain) is from a study of shared clonotypes between healthy human individuals (TCRdb year 2020). Context from the whole study: Three men and a couple of women, aged 18 to 49 years, made up the cohort. The study deeply sequenced blood TCR repertoires of five healthy adults to estimate repertoire size and the extent of clonotype sharing between individuals. Different laboratories and diverse techniques were used to prepare libraries and sequence TCR repertoires, to increase sequencing depth and limit assay-specific biases. Leukapheresis yielded between about 0.94 and 10 billion PBMCs per donor. What the study reported, not specific to this receptor: Pairwise subsampling led to the expectation that sequencing depth would affect the degree of clonotype sharing among donors. Sampling was restricted to blood, and TCR repertoires in tissue are likely to differ from TCR repertoires in blood. Because the study included only a small number of donors, the genetic and exposure-history diversity represented was limited.

Using the deep immunoSEQ assay, TCR CDR3 regions were amplified from genomic DNA by multiplex PCR. Extracted genomic DNA from each cell subset was spread evenly across all wells of several immunoSEQ 96-well plates, with each plate serving as a replicate. For unsorted PBMC, 300 ng genomic DNA, equal to about 29,000 T cell genomes, was loaded into each replicate PCR. Unsorted PBMC genomic DNA was sequenced across ten immunoSEQ deep assay plates. Purified libraries were quantified with a Qubit 3.0 fluorometer, sized on a Bioanalyzer 2100, and re-quantified with the KAPA Library Quantification kit. Every immunoSEQ 96-well plate was sequenced on a separate single-read 150-cycle Illumina NextSeq 550 flow cell. Per the original workflow: The immunoSEQ output contained only junctional sequences without quality scores, so filtering could not match that applied to full-length reads. Sequences were annotated with PyIR, a Python wrapper for IgBLAST v1.9, using IMGT germline references to assign V/J genes and CDR3. Reads with weak V/J assignments (E-value above 1e-6), missing CDR3, stop codons, out-of-frame junctions, or ambiguous translated residues were removed. V3J clonotypes were defined as sequences sharing the same inferred V gene, J gene, and CDR3 amino acid sequence. To compute the percentage overlap between repertoires, the number of shared unique clonotypes was divided by the size of the smaller repertoire. Three approaches were used to assess repertoire richness: RTK rarefaction, the Chao1 estimator, and Recon v2.1 estimates of unobserved clonotypes. Imported from immuneACCESS, the table was reduced by TCRdb to in-frame sequences with V and J called. These copies leave out some clones; in studies compared against another copy, an unresolved V gene accounts for under half, and the cause of the remainder is not known. V and J calls and clone size are those listed in that table; D and trimming were worked out from the DNA. The sample records some 490,000 clones, 60% to 80% of which are singletons. 12% of the sample rests with the top ten.

The donors were healthy, HIV-negative adults who had no recently reported acute infections or vaccinations. All donors were Caucasian adults living in Nashville, Tennessee, USA. For unsorted samples, tens of millions of PBMCs were counted and genomic DNA was extracted with the QIAamp DNA Blood Mini kit. Blood was obtained by leukapheresis, after which PBMCs were separated by Ficoll-Histopaque density gradient centrifugation and cryopreserved in liquid nitrogen vapor phase. V loses 4 bases at its end and J loses 0 bases; junction bases beyond the gene matches: 5. CDR1 SGHNT and CDR2 YYREEE are derived from the germline V gene (reference sequence). The CDR3 runs 16 amino acids, cysteine and phenylalanine included. The only DNA kept is the CDR3, 48 bases in frame from the first base. This clone was counted between two and nine times. Its cognate antigen has yet to be identified. Within one base of it there is no much larger clone, and no base qualities were kept.

The sequence came from a woman aged 40 to 50 in good health. Some clones in this sample may be carry-over from other donors' samples. Sequenced material: PBMCs. This sequence uses TRBV5-4 and TRBJ2-1; TRBD2 agrees with 9 junctional bases. The CDR3: CASSKNSGSSYNEQFF. The sequenced DNA: TGTGCCAGCAGCAAAAATAGCGGGAGCTCCTACAATGAGCAGTTCTTC.